This T cell receptor (beta chain) was sequenced during a study of regulatory T cells in long-lasting Graves disease. Background on the study: For under 3 months, newly diagnosed Graves' patients had been taking antithyroid drugs. Study-wide results and caveats: When disease was persistent, TRBV28, TRBJ1-2 and TRBJ2-5 were the favored segments.

Investigators prepared the TCR beta libraries by applying iRepertoire HTBI primers and Arm-PCR of CDR3 regions. As handled by the study authors: Throughout the samples, researchers identified roughly 60 TRBV and some 13 TRBJ segments. Each CDR3 protein gets one entry after TCRdb re-called the multiplex PCR reads with MiXCR. TCRdb assigned the V and J calls; the authors' analysis was not used. The sample lists about 560,000 distinct CDR3 sequences, about 16% occurring once. Sample time point: newly diagnosed GD, antithyroid drugs for less than 3 months. Extracted PBMC RNA gave rise to the TCR library. As concerns this clonotype: Its target is unknown.

The CDR3 covers 15 residues. Germline loops: CDR1 SGDLS, CDR2 YYNGEE. Trimming cost V 0 bases and J 3 bases, with 10 bases left between them. These data are also associated with another study on T cells in Graves' hyperthyroidism and ophthalmopathy. From that report: Across 18 months, stable Graves' hyperthyroidism was marked by no progression to ophthalmopathy.

The sample here was peripheral blood mononuclear cells (PBMCs), taken at new diagnosis, from a patient treated with antithyroid drugs. This chain joins TRBV9 and TRBJ2-1; D possibly corresponds to TRBD2 (6 bases). The origin of this receptor is a man younger than 35 with Graves disease. Written as DNA, the CDR3 is TGTGCCAGCAGCGTAGAAGGTAGCGGCTACAATGAGCAGTTCTTC. Protein product: CASSVEGSGYNEQFF.